Shown below are 15 T cell receptor beta chains from a single sample sequenced in a study of PD-1 blockade in classical Hodgkin lymphoma. As for time point: cycle 4 day 1 (C4D1), after five to seven weeks of nivolumab. Every patient had relapsed following autologous stem cell transplantation, and cohorts differed in brentuximab vedotin exposure. CD4+ T cells were purified from thawed PBMCs by negative selection. Some clones are missing from TCRdb's copy, which holds only in-frame ones; the method was immunoSEQ multiplex PCR. The top ten hold around 2% of the sample, which has roughly 18,000 clones, roughly four fifths seen once. The sample was CD4+ T cells from blood, taken before the fourth cycle of nivolumab. The source is a human donor with classical Hodgkin lymphoma.

This clone appeared a few times. The CDR3: CASSFGGTLGPQHF. The DNA of the CDR3 is TGTGCCAGCAGCTTCGGAGGGACTCTCGGGCCCCAGCATTTT. The chain combines TRBV7-9 with TRBJ1-5, with D perhaps TRBD1 (5 bases). The CDR3 has 14 residues. V was shortened by 3 bases and J by 9 bases, with 15 bases between the two germline ends. Germline V gene sequence: CDR1 SEHNR, CDR2 FQNEAQ (reference sequence). The full variable domain, with the rest looked up from reference TRBV7-9 and TRBJ1-5, is DTGVSQNPRHKITKRGQNVTFRCDPISEHNRLYWYRQTLGQGPEFLTYFQNEAQLEKSRLLSDRFSAERPKGSFSTLEIQRTEQGDSAMYLCASSFGGTLGPQHFGDGTRLSIL.

In this sample, this clone turned up a few times. V and J are TRBV5-1 and TRBJ1-3; 9 bases match TRBD1. The trim removed 0 bases at V and 1 base at J, leaving 2 bases unmatched. The CDR3 sequence is 16 residues long. CDR1 SGHRS and CDR2 YFSETQ come from the germline V gene. CDR3 sequence: CASSLGGTGSGNTIYF. CDR3 nucleotides: TGCGCCAGCAGCTTGGGAGGGACAGGGTCTGGAAACACCATATATTTT.

Worth noting for this clone: The same CDR3 is also encoded by other DNA sequences in this sample. The gene calls are TRBV11-3 and TRBJ1-1; no reliable D call. Trimming removed 2 bases at V and 4 bases at J, with 8 bases between. This CDR3 comprises 13 residues. Germline CDR1 SGHNT, CDR2 YENEEA. The CDR3 DNA is TGTGCCAGCAGCTTAAGTTCCGGCACTGAAGCTTTCTTT. This codes for CASSLSSGTEAFF.

The chain uses TRBV27 and TRBJ1-5; a weak D match, TRBD1 (5 bases). There are 15 residues in the CDR3. Trimming took 4 bases from V and 1 from J, leaving 11 bases between them. The germline gives CDR1 MNHEY, CDR2 SMNVEV (reference sequence). CDR3 DNA: TGTGCCAGCAGTTCGGGACGGGGGAGCAATCAGCCCCAGCATTTT. It translates to CASSSGRGSNQPQHF.

V is TRBV10-1 and J is TRBJ1-1; D is unresolved. CDR3 length equals 14 residues. The germline V gene has CDR1 WNHNN and CDR2 SYGVQD (reference sequence). V lost 0 bases and J 1 base, leaving 6 bases between the germline ends. The chain's CDR3 is CASSESGQNTEAFF. As DNA, the CDR3 is TGCGCCAGCAGTGAGTCTGGGCAGAACACTGAAGCTTTCTTT.

This rearrangement joins TRBV19 to TRBJ2-1; weak D call: TRBD1 (6 bases). Deletions cut 0 bases from V and 7 bases from J, with 16 bases between. Per germline, CDR1 LNHDA and CDR2 SQIVND (reference sequence). CDR3 length equals 16 residues. The CDR3 bases are TGTGCCAGTAGTATAGATCGTACGCAGGGGTGGAATGAGCAGTTCTTC. Translation: CASSIDRTQGWNEQFF.

V and J are TRBV28 and TRBJ2-2, with 7 nucleotides matching TRBD2. Trimming cost V 4 bases and J 0 bases; bases outside gene matches: 8. CDR3 length: 17 residues. Germline CDR1 MDHEN, CDR2 SYDVKM. CDR3 DNA sequence: TGTGCCAGCAGTTCAAATCGGGACTATCCGAACACCGGGGAGCTGTTTTTT. As protein: CASSSNRDYPNTGELFF. The full variable domain, rest sourced from reference TRBV28 and TRBJ2-2, is DVKVTQSSRYLVKRTGEKVFLECVQDMDHENMFWYRQDPGLGLRLIYFSYDVKMKEKGDIPEGYSVSREKKERFSLILESASTNQTSMYLCASSSNRDYPNTGELFFGEGSRLTVL.

The chain has TRBV5-1 and TRBJ2-5, with D perhaps given as TRBD1 or TRBD2 (5 bases each). The CDR3 is 17 residues long. CDR1 SGHRS and CDR2 YFSETQ come from the germline V gene. The V gene lost 7 bases and the J gene lost 1 base, with 23 bases spanning the gap. In nucleotides, the CDR3 is TGCGCCAGCGGAGCCGCTGATGGGACCGTCGTCCAAGAGACCCAGTACTTC. Amino acid sequence: CASGAADGTVVQETQYF.

This chain joins TRBV6-1 and TRBJ1-2, with 8 nucleotides matching TRBD1. Germline-derived CDR1 and CDR2 are MNHNS and SASEGT. The CDR3 runs 13 residues. Losses at the gene ends were 9 bases for V and 7 bases for J; bases not matched to a gene: 10. In nucleotides, the CDR3 is TGTGCCAGTTGGAGGACAGGGATTTCTGGCTACACCTTC. Translated: CASWRTGISGYTF.

This rearrangement joins TRBV29-1 to TRBJ1-4; 7 bases are shared with TRBD1. Germline V gene data show CDR1 as SQVTM and CDR2 as ANQGSEA. V shed 3 bases, J shed 11 bases, and the junction held 6 bases outside the gene matches. The CDR3 consists of 12 residues. CDR3 nucleotides: TGCAGCGTTGAGACAGGGCAGGGGAAACTGTTTTTT. Translated, it gives CSVETGQGKLFF.

The chain couples TRBV7-2 to TRBJ2-7, with 11 bases fitting TRBD2. V was pared by 5 bases and J by 6 bases, with 21 bases of the junction left unmatched. The CDR3 spans 19 residues. The V gene's germline CDR1 is SGHTA and CDR2 FQGNSA. The CDR3 DNA follows: TGTGCCAGCAGCCGCGGCGGTCTAAGTACTAGCGGGAGACCTAGCGAGCAGTACTTC. Translated, it gives CASSRGGLSTSGRPSEQYF.

The rearrangement joins TRBV28 to TRBJ2-5, with D unresolved. V was cut by 2 bases and J by 0 bases, with 10 bases left in between. This CDR3 contains 15 residues. Germline values: CDR1 MDHEN, CDR2 SYDVKM. DNA of the CDR3: TGTGCCAGCAGTTTAGGATCTGGGTACCAAGAGACCCAGTACTTC. Amino acid sequence: CASSLGSGYQETQYF.

This clone was counted only a few times. The chain links TRBV7-9 to TRBJ2-2; tentatively, D is TRBD1 or TRBD2 (6 bases each). The CDR3 runs to 14 residues. V was cut by 5 bases and J by 5 bases, with 12 bases left in between. CDR1 is SEHNR and CDR2 is FQNEAQ in the germline V gene (reference sequence). The CDR3: CASSPQGRTGELFF. CDR3 DNA sequence: TGTGCCAGCAGCCCCCAGGGGAGGACCGGGGAGCTGTTTTTT.

The chain uses TRBV6-1 and TRBJ2-1; no definite D call. CDR3 size: 15 residues. Trimming cost V 3 bases and J 0 bases, with 9 bases left between them. Per germline, CDR1 MNHNS and CDR2 SASEGT. The CDR3 spells CASSESPSSYNEQFF. For the CDR3, the DNA is TGTGCCAGCAGTGAGAGTCCGAGCTCCTACAATGAGCAGTTCTTC.

Worth noting for this clone: Other nucleotide sequences from this sample produce the same CDR3. The V gene is TRBV15, the J gene TRBJ2-5; D remains ambiguous. With 1 base removed from V and 5 bases from J, the gap between germline ends came to 8 bases. The CDR3 sequence is 13 residues long. Germline CDR1 LNHNV, CDR2 YYDKDF (reference sequence). The CDR3 loop reads CATSRAPRETQYF. The CDR3 coding sequence is TGTGCCACCAGCAGAGCGCCTAGGGAGACCCAGTACTTC.